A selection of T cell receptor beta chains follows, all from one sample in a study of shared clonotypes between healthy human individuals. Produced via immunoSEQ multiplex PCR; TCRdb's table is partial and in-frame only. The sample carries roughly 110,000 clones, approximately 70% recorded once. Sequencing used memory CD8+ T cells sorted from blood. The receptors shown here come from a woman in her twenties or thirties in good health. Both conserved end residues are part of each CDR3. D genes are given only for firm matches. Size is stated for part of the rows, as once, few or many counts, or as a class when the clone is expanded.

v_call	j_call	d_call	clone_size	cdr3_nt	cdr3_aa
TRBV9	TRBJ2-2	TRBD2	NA	TGTGCCAGCAGCGAGCGGGGAAACACCGGGGAGCTGTTTTTT	CASSERGNTGELFF
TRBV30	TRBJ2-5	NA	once	TGTGCCTGGAGTGGTGTGACCCAGTACTTC	CAWSGVTQYF
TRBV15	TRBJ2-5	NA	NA	TGTGCCACCAGCAGAGTTCAGCGGGCCCCTAAAGAGACCCAGTACTTC	CATSRVQRAPKETQYF
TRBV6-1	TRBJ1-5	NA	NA	TGTGCCAGCAGTGACCGAGGGGGAGATCAGCCCCAGCATTTT	CASSDRGGDQPQHF
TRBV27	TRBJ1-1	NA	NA	TGTGCCAGCAGTTTCTTTAATATAGGGGGGGTCCTGCATACTGAAGCTTTCTTT	CASSFFNIGGVLHTEAFF
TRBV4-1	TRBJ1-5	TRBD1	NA	TGCGCCAGCAGCAATGGACAGGCCTTCAATCAGCCCCAGCATTTT	CASSNGQAFNQPQHF
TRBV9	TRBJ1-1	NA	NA	TGTGCCAGCAGCGTTCCTCGGGAGGGTTCGAACACTGAAGCTTTCTTT	CASSVPREGSNTEAFF
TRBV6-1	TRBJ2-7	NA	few	TGTGCCAGCAGTGAAGAGATGGGAGGTAAGGACGAGCAGTACTTC	CASSEEMGGKDEQYF
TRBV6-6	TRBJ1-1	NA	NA	TGTGCCAGCAGTTACTCGGGGGGTCCTGAAGCTTTCTTT	CASSYSGGPEAFF
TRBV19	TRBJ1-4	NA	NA	TGTGCCAGTGGGAGGGGCCGGAGCACAACTAATGAAAAACTGTTTTTT	CASGRGRSTTNEKLFF
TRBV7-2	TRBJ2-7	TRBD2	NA	TGTGCCAGCAGCTCTACGCGGACTAGCGGGAGGGCCGAGGGTTACGAGCAGTACTTC	CASSSTRTSGRAEGYEQYF
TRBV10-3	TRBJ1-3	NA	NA	TGTGCCGTCGTCGGCTCTGGAAACACCATATATTTT	CAVVGSGNTIYF
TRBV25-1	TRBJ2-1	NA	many	TGTGCCAGCAGTGGGTCAAGAACGGATTACAATGAGCAGTTCTTC	CASSGSRTDYNEQFF
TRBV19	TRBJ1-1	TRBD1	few	TGTGCCAGTAGTATACGGACAGGCGTAAACACTGAAGCTTTCTTT	CASSIRTGVNTEAFF
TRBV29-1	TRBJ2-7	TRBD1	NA	TGCAGCGTTGAAGATAAGGAGACAGGGGGTAACTTCGAGCAGTACTTC	CSVEDKETGGNFEQYF
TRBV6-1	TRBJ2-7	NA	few	TGTGCCAGCAGTGACGGCAGGGTCTACGAGCAGTACTTC	CASSDGRVYEQYF
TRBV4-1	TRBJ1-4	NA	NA	TGCGCCAGCAGCCAAGTTTTCGGGGAAAAACTGTTTTTT	CASSQVFGEKLFF
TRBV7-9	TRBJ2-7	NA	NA	TGTGCCAGCAGCTTATCGACGAACGAGCAGTACTTC	CASSLSTNEQYF
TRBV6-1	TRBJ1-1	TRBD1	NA	TGTGCCAGCATACCCGGGGACAGCCCTCCCACTGAAGCTTTCTTT	CASIPGDSPPTEAFF
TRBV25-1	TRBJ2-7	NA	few	TGTGCCAGCAGCATTCCTGGGTCGCAATCCTACGAGCAGTACTTC	CASSIPGSQSYEQYF
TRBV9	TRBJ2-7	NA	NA	TGTGCCAGCAGCGTAGGTATCCAACACCCCTACGAGCAGTACTTC	CASSVGIQHPYEQYF
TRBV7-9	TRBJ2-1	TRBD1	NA	TGTGCCAGCAGCTTCTCGCGTAGGACAGGGGCGGACAATGAGCAGTTCTTC	CASSFSRRTGADNEQFF
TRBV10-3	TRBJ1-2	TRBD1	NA	TGTGCCATCAGTTCCTACGGACAGGATGGCTACACCTTC	CAISSYGQDGYTF
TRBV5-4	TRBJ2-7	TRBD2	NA	TGTGCCAGCAGCTTGTTTACGGGAGGAAGATACGAGCAGTACTTC	CASSLFTGGRYEQYF
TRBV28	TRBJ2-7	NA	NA	TGTGCCAGCAGTTTCGGCTCACGGCCGGAGCAGTACTTC	CASSFGSRPEQYF
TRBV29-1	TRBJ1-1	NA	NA	TGCAGCGAACGACAGGAGTCCATGAACACTGAAGCTTTCTTT	CSERQESMNTEAFF
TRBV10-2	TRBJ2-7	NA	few	TGCGCCAGCAGTGAGTCGTGGGGGCCGTACGAGCAGTACTTC	CASSESWGPYEQYF
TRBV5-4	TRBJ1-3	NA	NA	TGTGCCAGCAGCTTGGAGGGGTTCTCTGGAAACACCATATATTTT	CASSLEGFSGNTIYF
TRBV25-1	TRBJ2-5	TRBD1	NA	TGTGCCAGCAGCACAGGGGTGGGAGAGACCCAGTACTTC	CASSTGVGETQYF
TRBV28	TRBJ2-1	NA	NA	TGTGCCACCGCCCGGCGACCGAGCTCCTACAATGAGCAGTTCTTC	CATARRPSSYNEQFF
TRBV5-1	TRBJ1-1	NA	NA	TGCGCCAGCAGCTTGTCCGGACACCTGAACACTGAAGCTTTCTTT	CASSLSGHLNTEAFF
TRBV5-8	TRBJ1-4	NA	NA	TGTGCCAGCAGCTTGAGATCGGGGAGCGGGGAAAAACTGTTTTTT	CASSLRSGSGEKLFF
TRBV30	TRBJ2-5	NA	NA	TGTGCCTGGAGTATCCGGACAGCCTACCAAGAGACCCAGTACTTC	CAWSIRTAYQETQYF
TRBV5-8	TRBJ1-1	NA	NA	TGTGCCAGCAGCTTGCCCGGGGGAGGGGCCACTGAAGCTTTCTTT	CASSLPGGGATEAFF
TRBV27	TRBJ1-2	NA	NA	TGTGCCAGCAGTTCATACAACGGAGCGTTCGACTATGGCTACACCTTC	CASSSYNGAFDYGYTF
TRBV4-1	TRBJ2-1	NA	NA	TGCGCCAGCAGCCAAGATCGACACATGGGGCAGTTCTTC	CASSQDRHMGQFF
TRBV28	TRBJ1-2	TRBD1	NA	TGTGCCAGCAGACCCGTGCTTGGCGACAGGGAGGTTGCCTATGGCTACACCTTC	CASRPVLGDREVAYGYTF
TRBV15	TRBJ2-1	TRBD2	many	TGTGCCACCACGCCAGCGGGAGTCGACTACAATGAGCAGTTCTTC	CATTPAGVDYNEQFF
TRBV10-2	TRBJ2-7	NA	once	TGCGCCAGCAGCCACTTGGTGGGCGGGGCGACCTACGAGCAGTACTTC	CASSHLVGGATYEQYF
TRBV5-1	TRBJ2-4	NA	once	TGCGCCAGCCAAATCGAGTCGGGAAGAGAAAACATTCAGTACTTC	CASQIESGRENIQYF
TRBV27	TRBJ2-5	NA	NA	TGTGCCAGCAGTTTATTCGTAGAGACCCAGTACTTC	CASSLFVETQYF
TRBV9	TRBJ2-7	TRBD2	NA	TGTGCCAGCAGCGTAGTACGGGAGGGCGAAGACGAGCAGTACTTC	CASSVVREGEDEQYF
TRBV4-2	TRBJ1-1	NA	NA	TGTGCCAGCAGCCAAGAGGCGGGGGCAGGAAACACTGAAGCTTTCTTT	CASSQEAGAGNTEAFF
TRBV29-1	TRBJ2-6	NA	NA	TGCAGCGTGGGGCAGGGCGAACATTCTGGGGCCAACGTCCTGACTTTC	CSVGQGEHSGANVLTF
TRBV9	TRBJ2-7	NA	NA	TGTGCCAGCAGCCCACAGGGAATCCACGAGCAGTACTTC	CASSPQGIHEQYF
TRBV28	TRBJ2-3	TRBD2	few	TGTGCCAGCAGTTTTCGGCTACTAGCGGGAGTCGATACGCAGTATTTT	CASSFRLLAGVDTQYF
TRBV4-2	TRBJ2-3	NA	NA	TGTGCCAGCAGCCAAGGGTCTCTAGATATCGATACGCAGTATTTT	CASSQGSLDIDTQYF
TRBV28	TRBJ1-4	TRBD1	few	TGTGCCAGCAGTACTCTACCGGGACAGGGCGCGGAAAAACTGTTTTTT	CASSTLPGQGAEKLFF
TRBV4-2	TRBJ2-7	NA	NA	TGTGCCAGCAGCCTCCACAGGAATCTGGAGCAGTACTTC	CASSLHRNLEQYF
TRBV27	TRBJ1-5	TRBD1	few	TGTGCCAGCAGTTTAAGGGGTGACAGGGGCAAAGGTCAGCCCCAGCATTTT	CASSLRGDRGKGQPQHF